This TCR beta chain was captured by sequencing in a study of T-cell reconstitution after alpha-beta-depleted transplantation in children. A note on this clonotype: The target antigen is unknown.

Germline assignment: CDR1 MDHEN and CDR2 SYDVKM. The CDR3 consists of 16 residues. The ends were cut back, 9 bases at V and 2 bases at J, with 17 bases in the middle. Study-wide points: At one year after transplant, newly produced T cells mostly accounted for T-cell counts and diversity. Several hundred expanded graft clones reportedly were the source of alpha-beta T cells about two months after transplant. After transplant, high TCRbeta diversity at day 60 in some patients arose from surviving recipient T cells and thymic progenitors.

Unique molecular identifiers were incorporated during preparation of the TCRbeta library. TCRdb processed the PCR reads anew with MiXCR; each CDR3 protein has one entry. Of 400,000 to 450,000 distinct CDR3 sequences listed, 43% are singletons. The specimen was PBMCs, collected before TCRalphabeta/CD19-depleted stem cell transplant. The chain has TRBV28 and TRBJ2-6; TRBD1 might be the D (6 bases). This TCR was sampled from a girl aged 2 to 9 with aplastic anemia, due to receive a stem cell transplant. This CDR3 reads CASRGWQPPGANVLTF. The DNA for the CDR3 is TGTGCCAGTAGGGGGTGGCAGCCCCCTGGGGCCAACGTCCTGACTTTC.